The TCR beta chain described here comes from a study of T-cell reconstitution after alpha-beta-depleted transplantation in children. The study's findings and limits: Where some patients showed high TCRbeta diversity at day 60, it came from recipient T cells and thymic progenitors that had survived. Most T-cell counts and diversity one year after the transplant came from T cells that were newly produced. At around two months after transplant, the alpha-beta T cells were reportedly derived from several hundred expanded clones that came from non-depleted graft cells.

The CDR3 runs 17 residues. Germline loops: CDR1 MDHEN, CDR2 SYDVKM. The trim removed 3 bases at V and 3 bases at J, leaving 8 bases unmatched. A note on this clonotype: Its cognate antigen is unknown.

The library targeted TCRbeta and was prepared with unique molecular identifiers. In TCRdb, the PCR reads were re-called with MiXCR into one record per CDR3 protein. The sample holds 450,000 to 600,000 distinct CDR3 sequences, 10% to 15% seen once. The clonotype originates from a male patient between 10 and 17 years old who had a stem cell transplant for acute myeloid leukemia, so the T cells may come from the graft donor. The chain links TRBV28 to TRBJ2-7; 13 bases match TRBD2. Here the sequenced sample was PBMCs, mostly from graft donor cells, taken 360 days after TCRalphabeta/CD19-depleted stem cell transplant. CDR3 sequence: CASSFETGTSGIYEQYF. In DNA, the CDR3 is TGTGCCAGCAGTTTCGAAACCGGGACTAGCGGGATCTACGAGCAGTACTTC.